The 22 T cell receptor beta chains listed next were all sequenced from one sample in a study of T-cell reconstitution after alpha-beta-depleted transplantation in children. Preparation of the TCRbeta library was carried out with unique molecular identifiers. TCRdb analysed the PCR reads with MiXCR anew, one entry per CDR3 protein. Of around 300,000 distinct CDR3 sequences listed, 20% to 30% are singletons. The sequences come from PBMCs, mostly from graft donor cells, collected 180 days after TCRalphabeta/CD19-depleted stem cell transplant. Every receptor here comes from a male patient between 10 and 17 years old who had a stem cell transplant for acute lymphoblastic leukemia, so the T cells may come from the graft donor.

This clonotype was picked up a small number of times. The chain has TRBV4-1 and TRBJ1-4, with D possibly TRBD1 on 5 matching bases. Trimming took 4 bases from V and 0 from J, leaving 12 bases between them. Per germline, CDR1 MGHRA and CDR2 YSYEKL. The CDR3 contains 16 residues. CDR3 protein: CASSLPRVSTNEKLFF. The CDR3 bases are TGCGCCAGCAGCCTACCCAGGGTTTCAACTAATGAAAAACTGTTTTTT.

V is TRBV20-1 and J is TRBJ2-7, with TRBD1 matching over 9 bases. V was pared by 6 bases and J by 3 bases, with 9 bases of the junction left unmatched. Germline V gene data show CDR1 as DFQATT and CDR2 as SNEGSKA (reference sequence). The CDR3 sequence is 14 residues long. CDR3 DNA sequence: TGCAGTGCCCCGGGACAGGGAGGCCTCTACGAGCAGTACTTC. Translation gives CSAPGQGGLYEQYF.

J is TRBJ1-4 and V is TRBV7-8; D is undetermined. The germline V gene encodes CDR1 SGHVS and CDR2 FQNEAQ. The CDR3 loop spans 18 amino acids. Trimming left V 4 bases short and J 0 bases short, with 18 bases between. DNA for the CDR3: TGTGCCAGCAGCTCACGGAGAGCTGTAGTGTCAACTAATGAAAAACTGTTTTTT. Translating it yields CASSSRRAVVSTNEKLFF.

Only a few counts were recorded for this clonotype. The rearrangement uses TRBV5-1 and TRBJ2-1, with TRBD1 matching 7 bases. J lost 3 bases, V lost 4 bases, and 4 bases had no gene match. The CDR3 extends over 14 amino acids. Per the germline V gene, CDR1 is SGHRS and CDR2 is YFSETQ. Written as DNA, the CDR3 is TGCGCCAGCAGCCCAGGGACAGTCTACAATGAGCAGTTCTTC. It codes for CASSPGTVYNEQFF.

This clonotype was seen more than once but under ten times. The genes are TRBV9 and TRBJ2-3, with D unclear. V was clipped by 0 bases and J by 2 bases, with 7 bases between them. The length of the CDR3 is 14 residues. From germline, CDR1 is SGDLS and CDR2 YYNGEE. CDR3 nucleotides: TGTGCCAGCAGCGTAGGCACGTTCACAGATACGCAGTATTTT. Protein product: CASSVGTFTDTQYF.

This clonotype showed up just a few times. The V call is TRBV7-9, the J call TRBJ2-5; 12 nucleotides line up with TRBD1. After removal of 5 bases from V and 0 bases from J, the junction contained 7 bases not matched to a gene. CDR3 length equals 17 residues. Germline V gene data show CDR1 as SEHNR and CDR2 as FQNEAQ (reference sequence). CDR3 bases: TGTGCCAGCAGCGTCGGGACAGGGGGCGGTTACCAAGAGACCCAGTACTTC. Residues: CASSVGTGGGYQETQYF.

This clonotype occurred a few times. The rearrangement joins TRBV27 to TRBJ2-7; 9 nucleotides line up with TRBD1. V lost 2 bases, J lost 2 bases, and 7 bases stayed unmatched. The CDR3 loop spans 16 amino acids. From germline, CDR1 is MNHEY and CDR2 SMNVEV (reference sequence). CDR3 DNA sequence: TGTGCCAGCAGTTTAAGGGGCGGGACAGGGACCTACGAGCAGTACTTC. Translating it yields CASSLRGGTGTYEQYF.

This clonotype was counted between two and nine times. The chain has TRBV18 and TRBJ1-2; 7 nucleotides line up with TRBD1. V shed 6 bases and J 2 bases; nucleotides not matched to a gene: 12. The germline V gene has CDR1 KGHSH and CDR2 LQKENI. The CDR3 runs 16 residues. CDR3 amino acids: CASSLTAATGNYGYTF. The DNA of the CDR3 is TGTGCCAGCTCTCTAACCGCGGCGACAGGGAACTATGGCTACACCTTC.

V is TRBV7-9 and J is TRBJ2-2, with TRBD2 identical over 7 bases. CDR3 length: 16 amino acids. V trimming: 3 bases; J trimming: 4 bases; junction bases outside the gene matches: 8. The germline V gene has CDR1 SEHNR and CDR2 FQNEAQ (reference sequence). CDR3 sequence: CASSLSAGVVTGELFF. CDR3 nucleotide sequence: TGTGCCAGCAGCTTGAGCGCGGGAGTGGTCACCGGGGAGCTGTTTTTT.

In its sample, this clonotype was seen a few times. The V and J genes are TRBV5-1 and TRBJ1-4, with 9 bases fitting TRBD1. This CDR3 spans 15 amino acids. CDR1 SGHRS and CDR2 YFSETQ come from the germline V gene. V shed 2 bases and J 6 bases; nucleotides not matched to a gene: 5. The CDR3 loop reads CASSFRDRVYEKLFF. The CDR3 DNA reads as TGCGCCAGCAGCTTCCGGGACAGGGTATATGAAAAACTGTTTTTT.

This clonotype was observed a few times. Written as DNA, the CDR3 is TGCGCCAGCAGCTTGGTCCTAACAGATCACCAAGAGACCCAGTACTTC. Its translation: CASSLVLTDHQETQYF. The rearrangement uses TRBV5-1 and TRBJ2-5; no clear D gene. The CDR3 is 16 amino acids. Germline lookup yields CDR1 SGHRS and CDR2 YFSETQ. V was pared by 0 bases and J by 0 bases, with 12 bases between. The whole variable domain, filled in from reference TRBV5-1 and TRBJ2-5, reads KAGVTQTPRYLIKTRGQQVTLSCSPISGHRSVSWYQQTPGQGLQFLFEYFSETQRNKGNFPGRFSGRQFSNSRSEMNVSTLELGDSALYLCASSLVLTDHQETQYFGPGTRLLVL.

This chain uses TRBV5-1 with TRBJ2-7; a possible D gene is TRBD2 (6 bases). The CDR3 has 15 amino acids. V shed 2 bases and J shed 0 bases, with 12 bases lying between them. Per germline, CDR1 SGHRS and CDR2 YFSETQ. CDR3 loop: CASSLVGGNSYEQYF. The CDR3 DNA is TGCGCCAGCAGCTTAGTCGGGGGTAACTCCTACGAGCAGTACTTC.

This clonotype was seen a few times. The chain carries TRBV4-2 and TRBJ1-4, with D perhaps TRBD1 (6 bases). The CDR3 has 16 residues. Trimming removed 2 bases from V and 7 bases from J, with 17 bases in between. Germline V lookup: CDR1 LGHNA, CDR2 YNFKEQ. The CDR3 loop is CASSQPDRYPGEKLFF. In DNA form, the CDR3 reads TGTGCCAGCAGCCAACCCGACAGGTACCCCGGTGAAAAACTGTTTTTT.

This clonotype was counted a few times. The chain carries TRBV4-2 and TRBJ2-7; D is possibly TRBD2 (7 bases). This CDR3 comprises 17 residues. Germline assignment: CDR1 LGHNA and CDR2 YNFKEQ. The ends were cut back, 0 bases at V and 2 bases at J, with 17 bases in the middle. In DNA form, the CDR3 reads TGTGCCAGCAGCCAAGATCTGAGGACTAGGGGGGCCTACGAGCAGTACTTC. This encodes CASSQDLRTRGAYEQYF.

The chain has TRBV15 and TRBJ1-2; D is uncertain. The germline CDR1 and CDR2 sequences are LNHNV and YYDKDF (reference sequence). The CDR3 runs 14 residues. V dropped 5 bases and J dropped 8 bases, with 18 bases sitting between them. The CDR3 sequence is CATSASGLRGGYTF. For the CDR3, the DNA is TGTGCCACCAGCGCCAGCGGCCTTCGGGGAGGCTACACCTTC.

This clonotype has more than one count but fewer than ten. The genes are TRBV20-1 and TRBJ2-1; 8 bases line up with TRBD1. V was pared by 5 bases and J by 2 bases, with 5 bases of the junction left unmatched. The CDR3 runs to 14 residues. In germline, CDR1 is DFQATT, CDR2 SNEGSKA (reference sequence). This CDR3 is CSAEDRGTYNEQFF. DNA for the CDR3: TGCAGTGCTGAAGACAGGGGAACCTACAATGAGCAGTTCTTC.

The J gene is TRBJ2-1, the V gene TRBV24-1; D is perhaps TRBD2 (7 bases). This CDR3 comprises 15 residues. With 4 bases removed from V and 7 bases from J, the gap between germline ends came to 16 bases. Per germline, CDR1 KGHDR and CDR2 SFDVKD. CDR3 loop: CATSEAGAGENEQFF. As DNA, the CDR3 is TGTGCCACCAGTGAAGCAGGGGCGGGGGAGAATGAGCAGTTCTTC.

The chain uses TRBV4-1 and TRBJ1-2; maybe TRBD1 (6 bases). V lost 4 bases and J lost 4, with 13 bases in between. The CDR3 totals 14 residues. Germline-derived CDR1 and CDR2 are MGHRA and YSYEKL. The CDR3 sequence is CASSRSQGPYGYTF. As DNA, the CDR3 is TGCGCCAGCAGCCGTAGCCAGGGGCCCTATGGCTACACCTTC.

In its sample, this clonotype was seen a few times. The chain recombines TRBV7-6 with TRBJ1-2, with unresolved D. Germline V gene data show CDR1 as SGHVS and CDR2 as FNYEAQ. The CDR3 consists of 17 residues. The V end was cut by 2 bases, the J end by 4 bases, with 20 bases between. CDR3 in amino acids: CASSLNPHRPATYGYTF. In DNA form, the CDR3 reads TGTGCCAGCAGCTTAAACCCTCACAGACCTGCCACCTATGGCTACACCTTC.

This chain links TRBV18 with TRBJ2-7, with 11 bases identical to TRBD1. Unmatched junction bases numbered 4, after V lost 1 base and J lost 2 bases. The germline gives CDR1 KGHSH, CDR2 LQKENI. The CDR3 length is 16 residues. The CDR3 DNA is TGTGCCAGCTCACCACGACTGGGACAGGGGGCCTACGAGCAGTACTTC. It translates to CASSPRLGQGAYEQYF.

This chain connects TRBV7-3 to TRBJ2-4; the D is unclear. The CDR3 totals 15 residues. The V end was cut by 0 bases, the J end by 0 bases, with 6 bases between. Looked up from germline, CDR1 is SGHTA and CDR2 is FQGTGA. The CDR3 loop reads CASSLTGLAKNIQYF. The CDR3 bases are TGTGCCAGCAGCTTAACGGGCCTAGCCAAAAACATTCAGTACTTC. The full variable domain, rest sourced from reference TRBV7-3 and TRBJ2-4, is GAGVSQTPSNKVTEKGKYVELRCDPISGHTALYWYRQSLGQGPEFLIYFQGTGAADDSGLPNDRFFAVRPEGSVSTLKIQRTERGDSAVYLCASSLTGLAKNIQYFGAGTRLSVL.

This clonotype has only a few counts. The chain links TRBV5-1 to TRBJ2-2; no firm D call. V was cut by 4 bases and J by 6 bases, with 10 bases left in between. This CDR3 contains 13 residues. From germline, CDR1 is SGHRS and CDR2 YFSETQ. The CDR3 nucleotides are TGCGCCAGCAGCCTGACAAGGTCCGGGGAGCTGTTTTTT. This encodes CASSLTRSGELFF.